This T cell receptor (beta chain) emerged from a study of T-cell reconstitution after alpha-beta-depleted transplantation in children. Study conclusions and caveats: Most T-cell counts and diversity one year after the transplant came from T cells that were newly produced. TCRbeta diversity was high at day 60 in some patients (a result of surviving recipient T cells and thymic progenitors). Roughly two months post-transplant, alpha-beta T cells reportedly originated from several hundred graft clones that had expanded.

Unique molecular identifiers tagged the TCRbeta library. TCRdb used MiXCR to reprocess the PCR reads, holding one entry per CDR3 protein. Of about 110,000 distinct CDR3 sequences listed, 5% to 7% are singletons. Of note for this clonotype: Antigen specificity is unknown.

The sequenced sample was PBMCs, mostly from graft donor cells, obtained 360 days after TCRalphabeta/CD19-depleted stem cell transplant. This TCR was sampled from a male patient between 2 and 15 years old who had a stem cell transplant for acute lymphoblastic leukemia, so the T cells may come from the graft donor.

The CDR3 sequence: CASSLVTGNYQPQHF. Written as DNA, the CDR3 is TGTGCCAGCAGCTTAGTGACAGGGAATTATCAGCCCCAGCATTTT. This chain links TRBV7-2 with TRBJ1-5; 7 bases match TRBD1. This CDR3 spans 15 amino acids. Unmatched junction bases numbered 5, after V lost 1 base and J lost 5 bases. Germline values: CDR1 SGHTA, CDR2 FQGNSA.